The rows below give T cell receptor beta chains drawn from one sample of a study of T-cell reconstitution after alpha-beta-depleted transplantation in children. TCRdb analysed the PCR reads with MiXCR anew, one entry per CDR3 protein. The table lists a few hundred thousand distinct CDR3 sequences, 10% to 15% of them singletons. The starting material was PBMCs, mostly from graft donor cells, obtained 360 days after TCRalphabeta/CD19-depleted stem cell transplant. The receptors originated from a male patient between 5 and 17 years old who had a stem cell transplant for acute myeloid leukemia, so the T cells may come from the graft donor. The CDR3 runs from the conserved cysteine through the conserved F or W. Fields, in order: clone size, V gene, J gene, D gene, CDR3 DNA, CDR3 protein. A D gene is named only where the DNA matches it firmly. For some rows the clone size is stated as once, few or many, or as a class when expanded; others skip it.

size: NA; V: TRBV10-3; J: TRBJ1-1; D: NA; DNA: TGTGCCATCAGCGAAACCGACGGCCCCACTGAAGCTTTCTTT; CDR3: CAISETDGPTEAFF
size: many; V: TRBV29-1; J: TRBJ2-3; D: NA; DNA: TGCAGCGTTGTTAAGATTTACACAGATACGCAGTATTTT; CDR3: CSVVKIYTDTQYF
size: NA; V: TRBV28; J: TRBJ2-4; D: TRBD2; DNA: TGTGCCAGCAGTTTGCCGACTAGCGGGATAATAGCCAAAAACATTCAGTACTTC; CDR3: CASSLPTSGIIAKNIQYF
size: NA; V: TRBV11-2; J: TRBJ2-2; D: NA; DNA: TGTGCCAGCAGCTTACGGTCCCTCCCGAACACCGGGGAGCTGTTTTTT; CDR3: CASSLRSLPNTGELFF
size: many; V: TRBV7-2; J: TRBJ2-1; D: NA; DNA: TGTGCCAGCAGCTCTTGGAACAATGAGCAGTTCTTC; CDR3: CASSSWNNEQFF
size: few; V: TRBV6-5; J: TRBJ2-7; D: NA; DNA: TGTGCCAGCAGTTACGGAGAGGGTCGCTCCTACGAGCAGTACTTC; CDR3: CASSYGEGRSYEQYF
size: few; V: TRBV20-1; J: TRBJ2-7; D: NA; DNA: TGCAGTGCTAGACCAACCTACGAGCAGTACTTC; CDR3: CSARPTYEQYF
size: NA; V: TRBV11-2; J: TRBJ2-4; D: TRBD1; DNA: TGTGCCAGCAGCCCCCCGGGACAGGCTCCAATACTAGCCAAAAACATTCAGTACTTC; CDR3: CASSPPGQAPILAKNIQYF
size: many; V: TRBV24-1; J: TRBJ2-1; D: NA; DNA: TGTGCCACCAGTGACTCAGGAGGGAGTCGGTACAATGAGCAGTTCTTC; CDR3: CATSDSGGSRYNEQFF
size: NA; V: TRBV27; J: TRBJ2-7; D: NA; DNA: TGTGCCAGCAGGAGGCAGACCTCATACGAGCAGTACTTC; CDR3: CASRRQTSYEQYF
size: NA; V: TRBV9; J: TRBJ2-1; D: TRBD2; DNA: TGTGCCAGCAGCGTAGGTCTGCGGGAGGAGTCCTACAATGAGCAGTTCTTC; CDR3: CASSVGLREESYNEQFF
size: many; V: TRBV29-1; J: TRBJ2-1; D: NA; DNA: TGCAGCGTTGGGGCCCGTTTAACCTACAATGAGCAGTTCTTC; CDR3: CSVGARLTYNEQFF
size: many; V: TRBV4-3; J: TRBJ2-7; D: NA; DNA: TGCGCCAGCAGCAAAGTCCGGGACATTGGGTACGAGCAGTACTTC; CDR3: CASSKVRDIGYEQYF
size: few; V: TRBV4-2; J: TRBJ2-5; D: NA; DNA: TGTGCCAGCAGCCAAGAGCAGGGACTCCAAGAGACCCAGTACTTC; CDR3: CASSQEQGLQETQYF
size: NA; V: TRBV29-1; J: TRBJ2-1; D: TRBD2; DNA: TGCAGCGTCGGCCTCTTGCGGGAGGAAAGGACCAATGAGCAGTTCTTC; CDR3: CSVGLLREERTNEQFF
size: many; V: TRBV29-1; J: TRBJ2-1; D: TRBD2; DNA: TGCAGCGTTGGACTAGCGAACAATGAGCAGTTCTTC; CDR3: CSVGLANNEQFF
size: NA; V: TRBV11-2; J: TRBJ2-1; D: TRBD2; DNA: TGTGCCAGCAGCTTAGGGGGAGCTATTAGCGGGAGGGCCCAGAATGAGCAGTTCTTC; CDR3: CASSLGGAISGRAQNEQFF
size: few; V: TRBV7-8; J: TRBJ2-7; D: NA; DNA: TGTGCCAGCAGCCCGCGAACAGGGATCGAGCAGTACTTC; CDR3: CASSPRTGIEQYF
size: few; V: TRBV7-9; J: TRBJ2-7; D: NA; DNA: TGTGCCAGCAGCTCCCGGGACATCTTTGCCTACGAGCAGTACTTC; CDR3: CASSSRDIFAYEQYF
size: NA; V: TRBV12-3/TRBV12-4; J: TRBJ2-6; D: NA; DNA: TGTGCCAGCAGCGGAGTCCGTGGGGGGGCCAACGTCCTGACTTTC; CDR3: CASSGVRGGANVLTF
size: few; V: TRBV9; J: TRBJ2-1; D: NA; DNA: TGTGCCAGCAGCGTAGGTCTAGCGATCCCTTCCTACAATGAGCAGTTCTTC; CDR3: CASSVGLAIPSYNEQFF
size: many; V: TRBV29-1; J: TRBJ2-5; D: NA; DNA: TGCAGCGTTGAAGTTCTGACGGGAGAGACCCAGTACTTC; CDR3: CSVEVLTGETQYF
size: NA; V: TRBV11-2; J: TRBJ2-7; D: TRBD1; DNA: TGTGCCAGCAGCTTATTGGGGCTGGGACAGTTCCCCTACGAGCAGTACTTC; CDR3: CASSLLGLGQFPYEQYF
size: many; V: TRBV28; J: TRBJ2-2; D: TRBD1; DNA: TGTGCCAGTTCGAAATGGGGGACAGTCGGCACCGGGGAGCTGTTTTTT; CDR3: CASSKWGTVGTGELFF
size: many; V: TRBV7-2; J: TRBJ2-7; D: NA; DNA: TGTGCCAGCAGCTTAAGAGGCAGGGAAGGGTCCTACGAGCAGTACTTC; CDR3: CASSLRGREGSYEQYF
size: many; V: TRBV29-1; J: TRBJ2-1; D: NA; DNA: TGCAGCGTTGAAAGGTGGAGGGGCGTGCTTCTCTACAATGAGCAGTTCTTC; CDR3: CSVERWRGVLLYNEQFF
size: few; V: TRBV30; J: TRBJ2-7; D: TRBD2; DNA: TGTGCCTGCCCTCGAGCTAGCGGGTTCTACGAGCAGTACTTC; CDR3: CACPRASGFYEQYF
size: NA; V: TRBV5-1; J: TRBJ2-1; D: NA; DNA: TGCGCCAGCAGCCCTACCCCCGGGACTAGGGGGCTCGATGAGCAGTTCTTC; CDR3: CASSPTPGTRGLDEQFF
size: NA; V: TRBV12-3/TRBV12-4; J: TRBJ2-7; D: TRBD2; DNA: TGTGCCAGCAGTCCGCAAATCCCGGGACTAGCAGGCTACGAGCAGTACTTC; CDR3: CASSPQIPGLAGYEQYF
size: NA; V: TRBV20-1; J: TRBJ2-3; D: TRBD1; DNA: TGCAGTGCTAGAGGGGCACGACAGGGCCCTACAGATACGCAGTATTTT; CDR3: CSARGARQGPTDTQYF
size: few; V: TRBV3-1; J: TRBJ2-2; D: TRBD2; DNA: TGTGCCAGCAGACCACTAGCGGGAGGTCCAATCACCGGGGAGCTGTTTTTT; CDR3: CASRPLAGGPITGELFF
size: few; V: TRBV6-2/TRBV6-3; J: TRBJ2-1; D: TRBD2; DNA: TGTGCCAGCACTAACGGGTTAGCGGGTCACAATGAGCAGTTCTTC; CDR3: CASTNGLAGHNEQFF
size: few; V: TRBV6-5; J: TRBJ2-1; D: NA; DNA: TGTGCCAGCAGTTACTCGAAGGGTGGGGAGGACAATGAGCAGTTCTTC; CDR3: CASSYSKGGEDNEQFF
size: NA; V: TRBV29-1; J: TRBJ2-5; D: NA; DNA: TGCAGCGTTGTGTTGAGGAAGCGCGAGACCCAGTACTTC; CDR3: CSVVLRKRETQYF
size: many; V: TRBV7-3; J: TRBJ2-1; D: NA; DNA: TGTGCCAGCAGCTTATCCCTAGATTACAATGAGCAGTTCTTC; CDR3: CASSLSLDYNEQFF
size: NA; V: TRBV20-1; J: TRBJ2-5; D: NA; DNA: TGCAGTGCTGAAAGACAGGAGCATAGAGAGACCCAGTACTTC; CDR3: CSAERQEHRETQYF
size: few; V: TRBV5-1; J: TRBJ1-1; D: NA; DNA: TGCGCCAGCAGCGTGGTTACAGGGTCCACTGAAGCTTTCTTT; CDR3: CASSVVTGSTEAFF
size: few; V: TRBV27; J: TRBJ1-4; D: TRBD1; DNA: TGTGCCAGCAGTGCCGGGACAGGGGTCGAAAAACTGTTTTTT; CDR3: CASSAGTGVEKLFF
size: many; V: TRBV28; J: TRBJ2-1; D: NA; DNA: TGTGCCAGTATTGGGTCCTACAATGAGCAGTTCTTC; CDR3: CASIGSYNEQFF
size: few; V: TRBV11-2; J: TRBJ2-1; D: NA; DNA: TGTGCCAGCAGCCTGTCTACCTACAATGAGCAGTTCTTC; CDR3: CASSLSTYNEQFF
size: NA; V: TRBV7-8; J: TRBJ2-3; D: NA; DNA: TGTGCCAGCAGCTTAGCGGGGGCTAGCGGCACATATACGCAGTATTTT; CDR3: CASSLAGASGTYTQYF
size: few; V: TRBV7-9; J: TRBJ2-7; D: TRBD2; DNA: TGTGCCAGCAGCTCAATCCCCACAGGACCCGGGACTAGTCTCACCTCCTACGAGCAGTACTTC; CDR3: CASSSIPTGPGTSLTSYEQYF
size: many; V: TRBV6-2/TRBV6-3; J: TRBJ2-7; D: TRBD2; DNA: TGTGCCAGCCGAATCTCGGGGGGCTCCTACGAGCAGTACTTC; CDR3: CASRISGGSYEQYF
size: few; V: TRBV20-1; J: TRBJ2-3; D: NA; DNA: TGCAGTGCTAGAGTTGGAGGTTCGGATACGCAGTATTTT; CDR3: CSARVGGSDTQYF
size: few; V: TRBV18; J: TRBJ2-1; D: NA; DNA: TGTGCCAGCTCACCACGGGAGGTCCTCTCCTACAATGAGCAGTTCTTC; CDR3: CASSPREVLSYNEQFF
size: few; V: TRBV20-1; J: TRBJ2-3; D: NA; DNA: TGCAGTCCGTCAGGGGCAACCACAGATACGCAGTATTTT; CDR3: CSPSGATTDTQYF